This T cell receptor (beta chain) is from a study of CD8 T cells in Susac syndrome. Random-hexamer reverse transcription was applied to roughly 0.5 to 1 ug RNA. An immunoSEQ multiplex PCR generated amplified TCR beta CDR3 products spanning 54 Vbeta and 13 Jbeta. From the immunoSEQ multiplex PCR reads, TCRdb called clonotypes with MiXCR, one entry per CDR3 protein. The sample includes a few hundred thousand distinct CDR3 sequences, approximately 95% of them seen just once. In germline, CDR1 is GTSNPN, CDR2 SVGIG (reference sequence). The CDR3 loop spans 12 amino acids. To note about this clonotype: The antigen is unknown. At one of its ends the junction is not consistent with the germline gene, which may arise from a read error.

Study outcomes and limitations: TCR sequencing and HLA analysis covered a relatively small number of individuals.

The T cells that were sequenced for TCR beta were CD8+ and CD4+ cells from blood. Negative isolation was used for CD8+ and CD4+ T cells and FACS enrichment for TEMRA cells. The sample consisted of CD4+ T cells from PBMCs. The receptor was derived from a human donor with multiple sclerosis. The rearrangement joins TRBV30 to TRBJ1-2; D is unclear. The CDR3 region is CAWSVREGRTAF. In nucleotides, the CDR3 is TGTGCCTGGAGTGTACGCGAGGGAAGGACGGCCTTC. Using reference TRBV30 and TRBJ1-2 for the parts outside the CDR3, the full variable domain is SQTIHQWPATLVQPVGSPLSLECTVEGTSNPNLYWYRQAAGRGLQLLFYSVGIGQISSEVPQNLSASRPQDRQFILSSKKLLLSDSGFYLCAWSVREGRTAFGSGTRLTVV.